This TCR beta chain is from a study of a mutant IDH1 vaccine in newly diagnosed glioma. Study in general: Patients were started on vaccination 4-6 weeks after radiotherapy alone, or with temozolomide cycles. Patients' prior therapy spanned radiotherapy, temozolomide, or both; most underwent both. Study observations and caveats: Patients showed vaccine-induced immune responses at a rate of around 94%.

The CDR3 spans 14 residues. Germline V CDR1 and CDR2: LGHNA, YNFKEQ. V lost 1 base and J lost 7, with 11 bases in between. This table comes from immunoSEQ multiplex PCR, and its TCRdb copy is limited to in-frame clones, with some not included. The data show 25,000 to 40,000 clones, with approximately 89% seen just once and 2% to 2.5% held by the top ten. The time point denotes: week 47, end of study. Mutant IDH1 20-mer peptide, at 300 ug, made up each vaccine dose, with topical imiquimod. In regard to this clone: Its antigen is unknown.

The starting material was PBMCs, obtained from a glioma patient whose treatment included an IDH1 peptide vaccine. The receptor was isolated from a middle-aged man with glioma. The V call is TRBV4-2, the J call TRBJ1-5, with D possibly matching TRBD1 (5 bases). The CDR3 sequence is CASSQGQGLQPQHF. The CDR3 coding sequence is TGTGCCAGCAGCCAAGGTCAGGGTCTGCAGCCCCAGCATTTT.